The sequence of this T cell receptor (beta chain) was determined in a study of cytomegalovirus exposure and HLA in healthy donors. Background on the study: A later analysis reported the same platform for the 90 to 150 validation repertoires and the 666 first-cohort repertoires. Study-wide points: The authors enumerated over 150 TCR beta chains as linked to cytomegalovirus.

V was shortened by 2 bases and J by 2 bases, with 10 bases between the two germline ends. Germline CDR1 SGDLS, CDR2 YYNGEE. The CDR3 runs 14 residues. Regarding this clone: Its target is unknown.

Libraries were prepared by immunoSEQ multiplex PCR; TCRdb keeps only in-frame clonotypes and omits some of them. This table holds 220,000 or so clones, about 93% found once. The V gene is TRBV9, the J gene TRBJ1-2; no definite D call. Sequenced material: PBMCs. This TCR was sampled from a woman between 18 and 30 years old in good health and CMV-seronegative. CDR3 DNA: TGTGCCAGCAGCGTCGGACTAGAAAACTATGGCTACACCTTC. It codes for CASSVGLENYGYTF.